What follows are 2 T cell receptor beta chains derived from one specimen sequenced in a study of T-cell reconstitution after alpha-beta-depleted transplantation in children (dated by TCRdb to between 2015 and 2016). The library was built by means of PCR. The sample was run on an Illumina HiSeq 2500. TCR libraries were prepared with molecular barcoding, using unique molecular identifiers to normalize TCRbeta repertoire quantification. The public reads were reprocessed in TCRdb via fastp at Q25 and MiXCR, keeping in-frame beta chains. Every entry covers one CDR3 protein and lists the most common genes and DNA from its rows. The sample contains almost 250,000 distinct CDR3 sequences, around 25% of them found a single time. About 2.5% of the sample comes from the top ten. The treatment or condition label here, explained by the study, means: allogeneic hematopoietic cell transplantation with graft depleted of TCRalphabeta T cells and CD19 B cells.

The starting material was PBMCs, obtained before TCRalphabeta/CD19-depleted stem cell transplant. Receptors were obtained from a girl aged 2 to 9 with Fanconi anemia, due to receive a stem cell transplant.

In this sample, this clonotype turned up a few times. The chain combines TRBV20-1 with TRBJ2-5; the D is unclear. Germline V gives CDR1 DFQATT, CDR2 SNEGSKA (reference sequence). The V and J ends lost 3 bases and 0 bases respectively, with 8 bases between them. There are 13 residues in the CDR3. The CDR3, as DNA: TGCAGTGCTAGCGGAGACAACCAAGAGACCCAGTACTTC. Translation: CSASGDNQETQYF.

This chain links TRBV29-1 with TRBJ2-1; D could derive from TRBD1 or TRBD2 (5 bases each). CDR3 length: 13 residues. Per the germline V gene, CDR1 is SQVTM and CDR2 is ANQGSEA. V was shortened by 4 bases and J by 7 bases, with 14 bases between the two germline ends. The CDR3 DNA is TGCAGCGTTGCACCGGGACCGAAAAATGAGCAGTTCTTC. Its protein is CSVAPGPKNEQFF.